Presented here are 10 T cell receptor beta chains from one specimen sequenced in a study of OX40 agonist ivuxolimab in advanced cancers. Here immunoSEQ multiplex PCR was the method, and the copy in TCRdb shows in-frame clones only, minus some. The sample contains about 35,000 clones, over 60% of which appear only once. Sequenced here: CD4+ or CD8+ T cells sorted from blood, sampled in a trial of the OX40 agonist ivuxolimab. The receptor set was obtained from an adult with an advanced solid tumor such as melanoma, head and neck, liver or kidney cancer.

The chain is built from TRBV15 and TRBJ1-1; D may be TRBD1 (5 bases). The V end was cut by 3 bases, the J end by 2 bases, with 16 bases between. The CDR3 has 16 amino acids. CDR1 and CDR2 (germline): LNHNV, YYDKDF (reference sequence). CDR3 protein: CATSSFEVRGNTEAFF. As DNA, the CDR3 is TGTGCCACCAGCAGTTTCGAAGTACGGGGCAACACTGAAGCTTTCTTT.

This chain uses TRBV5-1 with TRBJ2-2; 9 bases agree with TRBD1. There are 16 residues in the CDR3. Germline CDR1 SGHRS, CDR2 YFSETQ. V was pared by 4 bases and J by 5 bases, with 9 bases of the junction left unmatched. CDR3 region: CASSPMRQGETGELFF. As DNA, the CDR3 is TGCGCCAGCAGCCCAATGAGACAGGGGGAGACCGGGGAGCTGTTTTTT.

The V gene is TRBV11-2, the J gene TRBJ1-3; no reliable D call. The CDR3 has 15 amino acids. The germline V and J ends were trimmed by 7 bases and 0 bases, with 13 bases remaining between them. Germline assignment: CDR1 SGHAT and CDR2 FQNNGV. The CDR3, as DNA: TGTGCCAGCACCCCTTACTCGGCCTCTGGAAACACCATATATTTT. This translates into CASTPYSASGNTIYF.

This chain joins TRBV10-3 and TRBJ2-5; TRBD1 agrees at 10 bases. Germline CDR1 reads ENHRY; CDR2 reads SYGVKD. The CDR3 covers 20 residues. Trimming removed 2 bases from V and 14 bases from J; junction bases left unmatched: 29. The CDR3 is CAISEPLGGQGVTLIRGTYF. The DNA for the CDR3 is TGTGCCATCAGTGAGCCGCTCGGCGGACAGGGGGTCACCTTAATACGGGGCACATACTTC.

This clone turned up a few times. DNA of the CDR3: TGTGCCACCCAAGGGGGACAGCGCAATCAGCCCCAGCATTTT. This codes for CATQGGQRNQPQHF. This chain connects TRBV10-3 to TRBJ1-5, with TRBD1 matching 7 bases. CDR3 size: 14 residues. Trimming at V came to 10 bases and at J to 2 bases, leaving 8 bases not matched to a gene. Germline CDR1 is ENHRY and CDR2 is SYGVKD.

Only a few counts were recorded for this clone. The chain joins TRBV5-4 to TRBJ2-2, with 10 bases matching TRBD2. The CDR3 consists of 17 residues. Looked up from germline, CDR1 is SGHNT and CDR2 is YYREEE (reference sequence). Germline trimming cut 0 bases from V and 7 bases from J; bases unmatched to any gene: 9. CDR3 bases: TGTGCCAGCAGCTTGGGAGGTCTAGCGGGGGCTGGCGGGGAGCTGTTTTTT. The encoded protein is CASSLGGLAGAGGELFF.

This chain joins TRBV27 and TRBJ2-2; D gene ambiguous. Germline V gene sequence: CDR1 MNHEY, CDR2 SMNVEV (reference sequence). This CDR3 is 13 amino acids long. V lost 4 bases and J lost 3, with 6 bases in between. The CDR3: CASSSSDTGELFF. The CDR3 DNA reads TGTGCCAGCAGTTCCTCGGACACCGGGGAGCTGTTTTTT.

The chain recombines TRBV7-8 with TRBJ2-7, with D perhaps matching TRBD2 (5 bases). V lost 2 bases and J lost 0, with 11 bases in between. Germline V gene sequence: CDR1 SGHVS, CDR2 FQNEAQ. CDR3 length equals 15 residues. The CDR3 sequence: CASSLSAGSSYEQYF. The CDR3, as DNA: TGTGCCAGCAGCTTAAGCGCTGGGAGCTCCTACGAGCAGTACTTC.

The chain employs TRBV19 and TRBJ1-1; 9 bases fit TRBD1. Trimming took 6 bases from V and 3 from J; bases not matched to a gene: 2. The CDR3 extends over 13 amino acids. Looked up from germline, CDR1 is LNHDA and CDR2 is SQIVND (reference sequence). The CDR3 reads CASRQGADTEAFF. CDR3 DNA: TGTGCCAGTAGACAGGGGGCGGACACTGAAGCTTTCTTT.

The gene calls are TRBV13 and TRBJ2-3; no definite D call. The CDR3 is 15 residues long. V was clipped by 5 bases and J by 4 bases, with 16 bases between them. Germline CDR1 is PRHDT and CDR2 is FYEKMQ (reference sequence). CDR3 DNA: TGTGCCAGCAGCCCCCGACCCCCTCGGCCAGATACGCAGTATTTT. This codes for CASSPRPPRPDTQYF.